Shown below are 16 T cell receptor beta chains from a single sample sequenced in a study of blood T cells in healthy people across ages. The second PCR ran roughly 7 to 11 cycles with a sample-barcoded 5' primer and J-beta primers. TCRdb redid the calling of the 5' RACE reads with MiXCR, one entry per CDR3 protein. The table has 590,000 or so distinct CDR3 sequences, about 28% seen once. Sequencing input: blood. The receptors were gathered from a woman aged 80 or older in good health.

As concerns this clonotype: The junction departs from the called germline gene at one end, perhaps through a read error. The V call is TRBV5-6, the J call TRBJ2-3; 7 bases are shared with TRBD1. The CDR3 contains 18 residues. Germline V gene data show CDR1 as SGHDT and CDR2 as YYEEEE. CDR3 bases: TGTGCCAGCAGCCCGTGGATACACAGGGGTATCGGCACAGATACGCGGTATTTT. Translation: CASSPWIHRGIGTDTRYF.

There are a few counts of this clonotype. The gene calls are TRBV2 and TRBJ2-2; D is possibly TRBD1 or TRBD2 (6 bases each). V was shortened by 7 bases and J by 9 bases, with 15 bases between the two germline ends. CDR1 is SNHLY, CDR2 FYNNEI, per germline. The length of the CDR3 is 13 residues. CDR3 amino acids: CASTGPGGRELFF. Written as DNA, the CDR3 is TGTGCCAGCACTGGCCCCGGGGGCCGGGAGCTGTTTTTT.

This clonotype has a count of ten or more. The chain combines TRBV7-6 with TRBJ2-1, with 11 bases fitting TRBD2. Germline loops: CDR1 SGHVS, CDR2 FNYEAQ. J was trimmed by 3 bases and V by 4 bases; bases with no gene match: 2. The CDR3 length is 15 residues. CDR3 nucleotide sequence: TGTGCCAGCAGCTCACTAGCGGGGGACTACAATGAGCAGTTCTTC. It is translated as CASSSLAGDYNEQFF.

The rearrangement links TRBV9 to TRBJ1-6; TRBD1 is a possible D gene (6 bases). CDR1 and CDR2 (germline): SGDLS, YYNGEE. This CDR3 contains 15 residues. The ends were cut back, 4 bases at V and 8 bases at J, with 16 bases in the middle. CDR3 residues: CASSQSQGSDSPLHF. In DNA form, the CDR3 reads TGTGCCAGCAGCCAGTCTCAGGGGTCGGATTCACCCCTCCACTTT.

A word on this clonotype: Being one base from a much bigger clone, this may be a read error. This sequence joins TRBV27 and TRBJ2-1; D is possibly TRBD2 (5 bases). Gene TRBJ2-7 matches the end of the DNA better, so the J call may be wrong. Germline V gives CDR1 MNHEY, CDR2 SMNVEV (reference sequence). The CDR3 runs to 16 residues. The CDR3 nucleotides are TGTGCCAGCAGTCCCAACGGAGGAGCTCCGAGCAATGAGCAGTACTTC. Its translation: CASSPNGGAPSNEQYF.

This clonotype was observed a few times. CDR3 sequence (DNA): TGCAGTGCTAGAGATCGCCTAGCGGGATCTAGCACAGATACGCAGTATTTT. As protein: CSARDRLAGSSTDTQYF. The V call is TRBV20-1, the J call TRBJ2-3, with TRBD2 matching over 9 bases. This CDR3 is built from 17 residues. Germline CDR1 DFQATT, CDR2 SNEGSKA (reference sequence). The ends lost 0 bases at V and 0 bases at J; junction bases unmatched: 7.

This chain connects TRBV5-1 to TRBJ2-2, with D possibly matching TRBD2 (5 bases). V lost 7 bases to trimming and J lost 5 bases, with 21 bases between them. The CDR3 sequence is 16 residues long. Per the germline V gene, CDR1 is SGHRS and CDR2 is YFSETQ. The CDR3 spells CASRSRGTPGTGELFF. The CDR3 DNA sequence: TGCGCCAGCCGGAGTCGGGGAACCCCTGGGACCGGGGAGCTGTTTTTT.

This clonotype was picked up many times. The CDR3 region is CASSYEWGGDFYNEQFF. In DNA, the CDR3 is TGTGCCAGCAGTTACGAATGGGGGGGAGATTTCTACAATGAGCAGTTCTTC. This chain uses TRBV6-2 or TRBV6-3 with TRBJ2-1, with 7 bases that match TRBD2. Losses at the gene ends were 2 bases for V and 3 bases for J; bases not matched to a gene: 10. The CDR3 extends over 17 amino acids. Germline-derived CDR1 and CDR2 are MNHEY and SVGEGT.

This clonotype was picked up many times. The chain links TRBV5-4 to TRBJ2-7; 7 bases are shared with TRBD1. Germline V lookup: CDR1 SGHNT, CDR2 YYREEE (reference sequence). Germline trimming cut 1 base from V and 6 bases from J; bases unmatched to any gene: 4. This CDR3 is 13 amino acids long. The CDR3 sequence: CASSLPQGFEQYF. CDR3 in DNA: TGTGCCAGCAGCTTGCCACAGGGGTTCGAGCAGTACTTC.

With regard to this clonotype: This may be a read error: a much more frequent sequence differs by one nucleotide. The CDR3 here is CSVDDRRGTGTQYF. CDR3 DNA: TGCAGCGTTGACGACAGGCGGGGCACAGGTACGCAGTATTTT. The rearrangement joins TRBV29-1 to TRBJ2-3, with D perhaps assigned TRBD1 or TRBD2 (6 bases each). There are 14 residues in the CDR3. The V gene's germline CDR1 is SQVTM and CDR2 ANQGSEA.

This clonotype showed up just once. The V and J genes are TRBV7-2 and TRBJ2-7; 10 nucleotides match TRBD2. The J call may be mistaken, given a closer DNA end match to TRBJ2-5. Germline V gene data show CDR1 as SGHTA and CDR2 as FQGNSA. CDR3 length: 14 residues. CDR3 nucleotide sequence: TGTGCCAGCAGCCTAAGCGGGGGGGTCGAGACCCAGTACTTC. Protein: CASSLSGGVETQYF.

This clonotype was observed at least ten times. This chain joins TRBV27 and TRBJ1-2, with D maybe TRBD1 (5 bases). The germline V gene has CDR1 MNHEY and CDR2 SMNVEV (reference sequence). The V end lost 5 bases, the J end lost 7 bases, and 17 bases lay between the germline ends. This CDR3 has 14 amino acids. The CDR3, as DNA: TGTGCCAGCAGTACCCGGGCGGGGGGACCTGGCTACACCTTC. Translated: CASSTRAGGPGYTF.

CDR3 residues: CASSPSGQGWFNEQFF. In DNA form, the CDR3 reads TGTGCCAGCTCACCGTCGGGACAGGGGTGGTTCAATGAGCAGTTCTTC. The V call is TRBV18, the J call TRBJ2-1; TRBD1 agrees at 10 bases. Germline lookup yields CDR1 KGHSH and CDR2 LQKENI. This CDR3 region has 16 residues. V lost 3 bases and J lost 6; bases outside the gene matches: 8.

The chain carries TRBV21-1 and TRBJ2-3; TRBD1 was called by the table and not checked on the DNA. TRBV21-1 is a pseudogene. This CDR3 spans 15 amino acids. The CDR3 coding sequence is TGTGCCAGCAGCAAAAGGATAGGGCGCACAGATACGCAGTATTTT. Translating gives CASSKRIGRTDTQYF.

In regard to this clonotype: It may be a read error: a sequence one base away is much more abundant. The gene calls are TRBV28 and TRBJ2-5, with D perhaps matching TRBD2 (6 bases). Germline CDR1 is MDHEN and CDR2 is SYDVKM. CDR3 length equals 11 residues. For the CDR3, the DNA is TGTGCCGGCAGTACCGGGACTCGGCAGTACTTC. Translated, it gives CAGSTGTRQYF. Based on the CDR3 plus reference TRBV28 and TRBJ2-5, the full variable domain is DVKVTQSSRYLVKRTGEKVFLECVQDMDHENMFWYRQDPGLGLRLIYFSYDVKMKEKGDIPEGYSVSREKKERFSLILESASTNQTSMYLCAGSTGTRQYFGPGTRLLVL.

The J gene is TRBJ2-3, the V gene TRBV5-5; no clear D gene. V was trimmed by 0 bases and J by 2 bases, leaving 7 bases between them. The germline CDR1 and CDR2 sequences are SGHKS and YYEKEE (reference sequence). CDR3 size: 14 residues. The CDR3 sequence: CASSLELLTDTQYF. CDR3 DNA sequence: TGTGCCAGCAGCTTGGAACTCCTCACAGATACGCAGTATTTT.